The 19 T cell receptor beta chains in this list originate from one sample, sequenced in a study of blood T cell repertoires in COVID-19. Sequencing used immunoSEQ multiplex PCR; TCRdb keeps in-frame clones, though not all of them. Among 250,000 or so clones listed, 91% were seen once. What was sequenced was PBMCs or T cells enriched from blood (not recorded which). These receptors all come from a man aged 40-50 years who had been exposed to COVID-19.

The chain links TRBV6-2 or TRBV6-3 to TRBJ2-7, with D possibly matching TRBD1 (6 bases). CDR3 size: 14 residues. Germline V gene data show CDR1 as MNHEY and CDR2 as SVGEGT. V lost 2 bases to trimming and J lost 3 bases, with 11 bases between them. Here the CDR3 reads CASSYGGGFYEQYF. The DNA for the CDR3 is TGTGCCAGCAGTTACGGGGGCGGGTTCTACGAGCAGTACTTC.

The V call is TRBV3-1 (or the pseudogene TRBV3-2), the J call TRBJ2-1; 14 bases are shared with TRBD2. V lost 3 bases to trimming and J lost 6 bases; unmatched junction nucleotides: 10. The CDR3 is 18 residues long. The germline gives CDR1 LGHDT, CDR2 YNNKEL (reference sequence). Here the CDR3 DNA reads TGTGCCAGCAGCCAGGCCGGGACTAGCGGGAGCGGGCTCAATGAGCAGTTCTTC. It codes for CASSQAGTSGSGLNEQFF.

J is TRBJ2-3 and V is TRBV25-1; D call uncertain. The germline CDR1 and CDR2 sequences are MGHDK and SYGVNS. The CDR3 length is 15 residues. Between the trimmed V and J ends, which lost 3 bases and 4 bases, there was a span of 14 bases. The CDR3 is CASSDSRLDPDTQYF. In DNA form, the CDR3 reads TGTGCCAGCAGTGATAGTAGGCTAGACCCAGATACGCAGTATTTT.

The rearrangement uses TRBV6-5 and TRBJ1-5; 10 bases agree with TRBD1. Trimming took 4 bases from V and 6 from J; bases not matched to a gene: 9. The CDR3 spans 16 residues. Germline CDR1 and CDR2: MNHEY and SVGAGI. For the CDR3, the DNA is TGTGCCAGCAGTTTGGAGGGGACAGGGGTCGGTCAGCCCCAGCATTTT. It translates to CASSLEGTGVGQPQHF.

The chain uses TRBV9 and TRBJ2-2; perhaps TRBD1 as D (5 bases). Between the trimmed V and J ends, which lost 3 bases and 4 bases, there was a span of 13 bases. The CDR3 is 15 residues long. The germline CDR1 and CDR2 sequences are SGDLS and YYNGEE. CDR3 DNA sequence: TGTGCCAGCAGCGCTGCTCTAGGGGTCACCGGGGAGCTGTTTTTT. Translating it yields CASSAALGVTGELFF.

This chain connects TRBV18 to TRBJ2-3; TRBD1 agrees at 8 bases. The CDR3 extends over 15 amino acids. The germline gives CDR1 KGHSH, CDR2 LQKENI. Losses at the gene ends were 3 bases for V and 4 bases for J; bases not matched to a gene: 6. For the CDR3, the DNA is TGTGCCAGCTCACCCTCGACAGGGGACCCAGATACGCAGTATTTT. Protein product: CASSPSTGDPDTQYF.

This clone was seen a few times. The chain employs TRBV28 and TRBJ2-3; no firm D call. This CDR3 spans 14 amino acids. The germline V gene encodes CDR1 MDHEN and CDR2 SYDVKM. V was cut by 6 bases and J by 2 bases, with 12 bases left in between. The chain's CDR3 is CASSLRDNTDTQYF. DNA for the CDR3: TGTGCCAGCAGCCTCCGCGACAACACAGATACGCAGTATTTT.

The gene calls are TRBV5-1 and TRBJ2-5; perhaps TRBD2 as D (5 bases). CDR3 size: 13 residues. Germline V gene data show CDR1 as SGHRS and CDR2 as YFSETQ. V lost 0 bases to trimming and J lost 4 bases, with 7 bases between them. The chain's CDR3 is CASSLADSETQYF. For the CDR3, the DNA is TGCGCCAGCAGCTTGGCGGACTCAGAGACCCAGTACTTC.

This chain joins TRBV6-5 and TRBJ1-1, with a possible D match to TRBD1 (6 bases). V was pared by 9 bases and J by 5 bases, with 16 bases between. The CDR3 has 13 amino acids. CDR1 and CDR2 from the germline V gene are MNHEY and SVGAGI. This CDR3 is CASRGGGRTEAFF. As DNA, the CDR3 is TGTGCCAGTCGAGGGGGGGGTCGGACTGAAGCTTTCTTT.

The V gene is TRBV7-9, the J gene TRBJ1-3, with D hard to call. This CDR3 contains 11 residues. Germline V gene lookup returns CDR1 SEHNR and CDR2 FQNEAQ (reference sequence). With 5 bases removed from V and 4 bases from J, the gap between germline ends came to 3 bases. Written as DNA, the CDR3 is TGTGCCAGCAGCCTAGGAAACACCATATATTTT. It codes for CASSLGNTIYF.

The rearrangement joins TRBV5-1 to TRBJ1-2; 8 positions match TRBD1. CDR1 and CDR2 (germline): SGHRS, YFSETQ. This CDR3 has 14 residues. V trimming: 3 bases; J trimming: 8 bases; junction bases outside the gene matches: 9. CDR3: CASSSGQGGPGYTF. In nucleotides, the CDR3 is TGCGCCAGCAGCTCAGGACAGGGAGGTCCCGGCTACACCTTC.

The chain couples TRBV13 to TRBJ2-2, with 9 bases lining up with TRBD2. The J segment lost 6 bases and the V segment lost 5 bases, leaving 10 bases of the junction unmatched. Germline lookup yields CDR1 PRHDT and CDR2 FYEKMQ (reference sequence). The length of the CDR3 is 16 residues. The CDR3 reads CASSPMGSGSPGELFF. CDR3 coding DNA: TGTGCCAGCAGCCCCATGGGTAGCGGGAGCCCCGGGGAGCTGTTTTTT.

This clone was seen a few times. CDR3 nucleotides: TGTGCCAGCAGTTCGCGACGGAGTAATGAAAAACTGTTTTTT. It codes for CASSSRRSNEKLFF. The V gene is TRBV27, the J gene TRBJ1-4; D uncertain. The V and J ends lost 4 bases and 4 bases respectively, with 10 bases between them. From germline, CDR1 is MNHEY and CDR2 SMNVEV (reference sequence). CDR3 size: 14 residues.

The chain couples TRBV28 to TRBJ2-5; 8 bases agree with TRBD1. The ends lost 4 bases at V and 9 bases at J; junction bases unmatched: 16. This CDR3 comprises 16 residues. Germline CDR1 reads MDHEN; CDR2 reads SYDVKM. The CDR3 DNA sequence: TGTGCCAGCAGTTCCTCGATTAGGACAGGGTTGAGGGCCCAGTACTTC. It translates to CASSSSIRTGLRAQYF.

The chain carries TRBV5-1 and TRBJ2-7, with 7 bases aligning to TRBD1. CDR1 is SGHRS, CDR2 YFSETQ, per germline. The CDR3 extends over 17 amino acids. The V segment lost 1 base and the J segment 3 bases; nucleotides outside the gene matches: 13. The CDR3 DNA sequence: TGCGCCAGCAGCTTGATGCCCGCGACAGGGACAGACTACGAGCAGTACTTC. Translated: CASSLMPATGTDYEQYF.

This clone has a single count. V usage is TRBV5-1 and J usage is TRBJ1-4; 9 nucleotides line up with TRBD1. The CDR3 is 16 amino acids. V was clipped by 0 bases and J by 4 bases; unmatched bases: 4. The germline V gene encodes CDR1 SGHRS and CDR2 YFSETQ. DNA for the CDR3: TGCGCCAGCAGCTTGGGGGACAGGGAGTATAATGAAAAACTGTTTTTT. It codes for CASSLGDREYNEKLFF.

This clone has just one count. The V gene is TRBV28, the J gene TRBJ1-5, with a possible D match to TRBD1 (6 bases). V lost 6 bases and J 11 bases, leaving 20 bases between the germline ends. Germline CDR1 reads MDHEN; CDR2 reads SYDVKM. This CDR3 comprises 14 residues. The CDR3 sequence: CASRPTRDTSSQHF. In nucleotides, the CDR3 is TGTGCCAGCAGACCTACCCGGGACACCTCGTCCCAGCATTTT.

The rearrangement joins TRBV5-5 to TRBJ2-3; no clear D gene. From germline, CDR1 is SGHKS and CDR2 YYEKEE (reference sequence). V was pared by 1 base and J by 7 bases, with 10 bases between. The CDR3 is 13 residues long. In DNA, the CDR3 is TGTGCCAGCAGCTTGCAAACAGCACATACGCAGTATTTT. Its protein product is CASSLQTAHTQYF.

This clone was detected once. This sequence joins TRBV6-2 or TRBV6-3 and TRBJ1-2; D is unclear. The V gene's germline CDR1 is MNHEY and CDR2 SVGEGT. This CDR3 has 13 amino acids. The germline V and J ends were trimmed by 2 bases and 4 bases, with 8 bases remaining between them. The CDR3 is CASSYLESYGYTF. The CDR3 DNA is TGTGCCAGCAGTTACCTGGAGAGCTATGGCTACACCTTC.